This T cell receptor beta chain was recorded in a study of blood T cell repertoires in COVID-19. About the study: Samples taken during acute and convalescent COVID-19 were collected in the United States, Italy and Spain. The cDNA or gDNA used as material had been derived from T cells, B-cell-depleted T cells, or PBMCs.

Original processing methods: Reference gene primer amplification gave estimated nucleated cell counts. Some clones are missing from TCRdb's copy, which holds only in-frame ones; the method was immunoSEQ multiplex PCR. The DNA gave D and trimming, while V, J and clone size come from that table. This table holds 150,000 to 190,000 clones, 70% to 90% found once. The CDR3 loop spans 19 amino acids. This chain uses TRBV21-1 with TRBJ1-5; the table assigns TRBD1, which was not confirmed against the DNA. TRBV21-1 is noted as a pseudogene. The sequence came from a woman aged 55 to 70 with COVID-19, enrolled during active disease. Source material: peripheral blood. CDR3 amino acids: CASSDGTGGTEHSNQPQHF. The CDR3 nucleotides are TGTGCCAGCAGCGACGGGACAGGGGGCACTGAGCATAGCAATCAGCCCCAGCATTTT.